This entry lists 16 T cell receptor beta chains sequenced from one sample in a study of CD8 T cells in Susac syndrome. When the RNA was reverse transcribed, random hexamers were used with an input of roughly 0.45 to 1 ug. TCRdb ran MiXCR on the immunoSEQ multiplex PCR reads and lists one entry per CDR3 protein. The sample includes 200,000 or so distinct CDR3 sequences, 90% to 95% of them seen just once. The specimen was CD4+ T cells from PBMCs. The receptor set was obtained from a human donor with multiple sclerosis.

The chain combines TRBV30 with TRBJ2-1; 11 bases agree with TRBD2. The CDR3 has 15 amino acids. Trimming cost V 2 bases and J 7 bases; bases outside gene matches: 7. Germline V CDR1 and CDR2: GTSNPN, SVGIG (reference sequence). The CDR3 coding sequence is TGTGCCTGGAGTAAGACTAGCGGGGCCCCTAATGAGCAGTTCTTC. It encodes CAWSKTSGAPNEQFF.

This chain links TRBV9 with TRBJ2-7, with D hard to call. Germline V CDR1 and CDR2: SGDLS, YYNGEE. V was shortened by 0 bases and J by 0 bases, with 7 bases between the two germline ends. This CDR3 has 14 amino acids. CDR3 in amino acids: CASSVAVSSYEQYF. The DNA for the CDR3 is TGTGCCAGCAGCGTAGCTGTGAGCTCCTACGAGCAGTACTTC.

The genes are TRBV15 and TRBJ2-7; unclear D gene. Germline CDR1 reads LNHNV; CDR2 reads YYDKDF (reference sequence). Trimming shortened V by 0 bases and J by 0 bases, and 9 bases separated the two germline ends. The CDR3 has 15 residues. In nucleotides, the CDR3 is TGTGCCACCAGCAGAGAGGCGGCAAGCTCCTACGAGCAGTACTTC. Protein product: CATSREAASSYEQYF.

The DNA for the CDR3 is TGTGCCAGCAGCGCGCCTATGGGGGAGCTGTTTTTT. Translated, it gives CASSAPMGELFF. The chain is built from TRBV9 and TRBJ2-2; D is undetermined. The V end lost 3 bases, the J end lost 8 bases, and 8 bases lay between the germline ends. The CDR3 spans 12 residues. Germline CDR1 and CDR2: SGDLS and YYNGEE.

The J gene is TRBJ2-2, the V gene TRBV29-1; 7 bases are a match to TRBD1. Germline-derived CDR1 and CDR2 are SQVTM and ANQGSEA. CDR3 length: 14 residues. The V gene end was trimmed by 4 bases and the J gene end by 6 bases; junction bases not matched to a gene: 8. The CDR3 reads CSVGRQGSPGELFF. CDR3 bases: TGCAGCGTTGGTCGACAGGGTTCCCCCGGGGAGCTGTTTTTT.

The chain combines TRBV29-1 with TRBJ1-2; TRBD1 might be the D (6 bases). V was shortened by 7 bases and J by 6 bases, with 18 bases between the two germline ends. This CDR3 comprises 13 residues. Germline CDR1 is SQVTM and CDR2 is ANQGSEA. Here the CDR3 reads CSAALRGGDGYTF. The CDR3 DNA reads TGCAGCGCCGCTCTCAGGGGAGGGGATGGCTACACCTTC.

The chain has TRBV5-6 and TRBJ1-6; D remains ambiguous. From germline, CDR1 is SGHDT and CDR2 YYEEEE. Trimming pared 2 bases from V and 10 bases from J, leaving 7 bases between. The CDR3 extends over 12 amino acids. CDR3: CASSFGRSPLHF. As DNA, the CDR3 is TGTGCCAGCAGCTTTGGAAGATCACCCCTCCACTTT.

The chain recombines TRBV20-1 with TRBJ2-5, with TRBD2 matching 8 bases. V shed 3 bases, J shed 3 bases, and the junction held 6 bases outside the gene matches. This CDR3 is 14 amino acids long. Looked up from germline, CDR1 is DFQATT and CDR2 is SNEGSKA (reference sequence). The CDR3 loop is CSASPGGDKETQYF. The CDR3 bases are TGCAGTGCTAGCCCGGGAGGGGATAAAGAGACCCAGTACTTC.

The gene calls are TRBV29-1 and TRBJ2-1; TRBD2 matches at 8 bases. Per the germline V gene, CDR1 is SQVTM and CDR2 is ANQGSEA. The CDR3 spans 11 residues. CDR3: CTGGEWNEQFF. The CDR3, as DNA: TGCACCGGGGGGGAGTGGAATGAGCAGTTCTTC.

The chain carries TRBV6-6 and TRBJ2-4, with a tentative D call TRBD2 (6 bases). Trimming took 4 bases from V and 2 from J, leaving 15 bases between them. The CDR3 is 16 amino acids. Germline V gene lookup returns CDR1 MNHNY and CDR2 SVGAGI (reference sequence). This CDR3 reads CASSSGLPLTKNIQYF. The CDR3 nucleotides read TGTGCCAGCAGTTCGGGACTCCCACTTACCAAAAACATTCAGTACTTC.

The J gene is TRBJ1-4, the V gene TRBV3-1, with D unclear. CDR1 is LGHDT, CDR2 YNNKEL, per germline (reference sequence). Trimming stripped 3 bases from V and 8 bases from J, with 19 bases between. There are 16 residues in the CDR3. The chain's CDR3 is CASSHNLRPTREKLFF. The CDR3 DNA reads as TGTGCCAGCAGCCATAACCTCCGACCGACTAGAGAAAAACTGTTTTTT.

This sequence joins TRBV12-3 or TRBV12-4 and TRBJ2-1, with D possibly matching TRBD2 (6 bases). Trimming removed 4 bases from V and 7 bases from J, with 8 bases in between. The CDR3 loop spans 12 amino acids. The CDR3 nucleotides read TGTGCCAGCAGTTACGGGGGAAATGAGCAGTTCTTC. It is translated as CASSYGGNEQFF.

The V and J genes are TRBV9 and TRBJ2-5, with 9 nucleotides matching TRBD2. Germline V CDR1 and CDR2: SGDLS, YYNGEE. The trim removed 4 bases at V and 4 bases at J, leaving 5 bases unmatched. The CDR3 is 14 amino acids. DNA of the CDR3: TGTGCCAGCAGCCCCTGGACTAGCGTAGAGACCCAGTACTTC. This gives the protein CASSPWTSVETQYF.

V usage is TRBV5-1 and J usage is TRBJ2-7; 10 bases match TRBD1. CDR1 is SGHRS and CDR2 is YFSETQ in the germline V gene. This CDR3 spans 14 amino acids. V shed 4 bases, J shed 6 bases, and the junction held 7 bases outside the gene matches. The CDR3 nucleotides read TGCGCCAGCAGCCCGGGGGACAGGGGTATCGAGCAGTACTTC. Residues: CASSPGDRGIEQYF.

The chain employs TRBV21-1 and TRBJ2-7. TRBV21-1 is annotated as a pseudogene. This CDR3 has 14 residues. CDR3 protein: CASSKAQGTYEQYF. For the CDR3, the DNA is TGTGCCAGCAGCAAAGCGCAGGGAACCTACGAGCAGTACTTC.

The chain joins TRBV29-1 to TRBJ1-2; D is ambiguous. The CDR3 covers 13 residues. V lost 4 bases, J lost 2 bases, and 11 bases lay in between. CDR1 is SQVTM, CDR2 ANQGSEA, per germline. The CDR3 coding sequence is TGCAGCGTTGCCGGCTGGTCCAACTATGGCTACACCTTC. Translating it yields CSVAGWSNYGYTF.